Listed below are T cell receptor beta chains from one sample, sequenced in a study of T-cell memory formation after mild COVID-19. MiXCR, run by TCRdb on the 5' RACE reads, gives a single entry per CDR3 protein. Among 350,000 to 450,000 distinct CDR3 sequences, over 25% were seen once, and the ten largest hold less than 15%. Specimen: PBMCs or a T cell subset sorted from them (not recorded which). The receptors here all came from an adult woman who had mild COVID-19 (a few samples of this study predate the infection). Cell type and time point are not known. Both conserved end residues are part of each CDR3. The D gene is left open where the match is weak. Only some rows state a clone size, as once, few, many or a class for expanded clones.

d_gene | j_gene | v_gene | abundance | CDR3aa | CDR3nt
NA | TRBJ2-3 | TRBV7-8 | NA | CASSLRVGLSTDTQYF | TGTGCCAGCAGCTTACGAGTTGGGCTGAGCACAGATACGCAGTATTTT
TRBD2 | TRBJ2-7 | TRBV18 | few | CASSPPGTSGRYEQYF | TGTGCCAGCTCACCCCCAGGGACTAGCGGGAGGTACGAGCAGTACTTC
NA | TRBJ2-3 | TRBV5-1 | few | CASTFVYSGQGDTQYF | TGCGCCAGCACCTTTGTGTACAGCGGGCAGGGAGATACGCAGTATTTT
TRBD1 | TRBJ2-2 | TRBV11-2 | few | CASNSDRGRITGELFF | TGTGCCAGCAACTCAGACAGGGGGCGGATCACCGGGGAGCTGTTTTTT
NA | TRBJ1-1 | TRBV29-1 | NA | CSVRIYTEAFF | TGCAGCGTTAGGATTTACACTGAAGCTTTCTTT
TRBD2 | TRBJ2-1 | TRBV20-1 | NA | CSARVLAGGYNEQFF | TGCAGTGCTAGAGTCCTAGCGGGAGGCTACAATGAGCAGTTCTTC
NA | TRBJ2-1 | TRBV7-9 | NA | CASSLGTSHNEQFF | TGTGCCAGCAGTCTCGGGACTTCCCACAATGAGCAGTTCTTC
TRBD1 | TRBJ1-5 | TRBV5-5 | NA | CASSVGTDNQPQHF | TGTGCCAGCAGCGTCGGGACAGACAATCAGCCCCAGCATTTT
NA | TRBJ1-2 | TRBV3-1 | once | CASSQGAGEGYTF | TGTGCCAGCAGCCAAGGCGCAGGGGAGGGCTACACCTTC
NA | TRBJ2-3 | TRBV9 | NA | CASSVEGRTDTQYF | TGTGCCAGCAGCGTTGAGGGGCGCACAGATACGCAGTATTTT
TRBD2 | TRBJ2-1 | TRBV29-1 | few | CSVRVLAGGYNEQFF | TGCAGCGTCCGCGTACTAGCGGGAGGTTACAATGAGCAGTTCTTC
TRBD1 | TRBJ1-5 | TRBV7-9 | few | CASSVGQASNQPQHF | TGTGCCAGCAGCGTCGGACAGGCGTCCAATCAGCCCCAGCATTTT
TRBD2 | TRBJ2-2 | TRBV7-2 | NA | CASSLVIGTSGELFF | TGTGCCAGCAGCTTAGTAATCGGGACTAGCGGGGAGCTGTTTTTT
NA | TRBJ1-5 | TRBV25-1 | few | CASSQGSQPQHF | TGTGCCAGCTCGCAGGGGAGTCAGCCCCAGCATTTT
NA | TRBJ2-7 | TRBV5-1 | NA | CASSGSGRGPGYEQYF | TGCGCCAGCAGCGGGAGTGGACGGGGGCCAGGATACGAGCAGTACTTC
TRBD1 | TRBJ2-5 | TRBV7-9 | NA | CASSGTGGLQETQYF | TGTGCCAGCAGCGGGACAGGGGGCCTTCAAGAGACCCAGTACTTC